In its sample, the clone carrying this T cell receptor (beta chain) was seen once. What it binds is unknown. Only in-frame clones appear in the TCRdb table, and some are missing; sequencing was by immunoSEQ multiplex PCR. Of about 55,000 clones in the sample, more than 75% were seen once. This sample was taken from a study of T cell responses to AZD1222 COVID-19 vaccine. The study, taken as a whole, reports: Donors in the cohort were predominantly white British and more often female, and clonal diversity was possibly underestimated. Mapped onto spike, vaccine-associated CD4 TCRs spanned it and were dominant at 160-218 and 743-854. Only a handful of AZD1222 recipients, roughly six in all, had baseline seropositivity.

Germline V lookup: CDR1 GTSNPN, CDR2 SVGIG (reference sequence). This CDR3 has 15 residues. The J segment lost 5 bases and the V segment lost 1 base, leaving 5 bases of the junction unmatched. The chain recombines TRBV30 with TRBJ2-5, with TRBD2 matching 12 bases. Sequencing was performed on peripheral blood, taken 28 days after the second AZD1222 dose. The sequence was obtained from an adult who received the AZD1222 COVID-19 vaccine. CDR3 nucleotide sequence: TGTGCCTGGAGTGAAGGACTAGCGGGACGGGAGACCCAGTACTTC. Its translation is CAWSEGLAGRETQYF.